This TCR beta chain was documented in a study of CD8+CD57+ T cells in acquired aplastic anemia. TCR beta VDJ and CDR3 were profiled, and genomic DNA was the template. In TCRdb, the reads were re-called with MiXCR into one record per CDR3 protein. The sample lists 180,000 or so distinct CDR3 sequences, 40% to 50% occurring once. V lost 0 bases, J lost 6 bases, and 10 bases lay in between. CDR3 length equals 14 residues. Germline V gene data show CDR1 as SEHNR and CDR2 as FQNEAQ (reference sequence). This clonotype was obtained from a human donor in good health. The rearrangement joins TRBV7-9 to TRBJ2-3; TRBD2 is a possible D gene (6 bases). The material sequenced was sorted CD4+, CD8+, or CD8+CD57+ T cells (not recorded which) from PBMCs. The CDR3 sequence: CASSLAGLADTQYF. The DNA for the CDR3 is TGTGCCAGCAGCTTAGCGGGACTGGCGGATACGCAGTATTTT.